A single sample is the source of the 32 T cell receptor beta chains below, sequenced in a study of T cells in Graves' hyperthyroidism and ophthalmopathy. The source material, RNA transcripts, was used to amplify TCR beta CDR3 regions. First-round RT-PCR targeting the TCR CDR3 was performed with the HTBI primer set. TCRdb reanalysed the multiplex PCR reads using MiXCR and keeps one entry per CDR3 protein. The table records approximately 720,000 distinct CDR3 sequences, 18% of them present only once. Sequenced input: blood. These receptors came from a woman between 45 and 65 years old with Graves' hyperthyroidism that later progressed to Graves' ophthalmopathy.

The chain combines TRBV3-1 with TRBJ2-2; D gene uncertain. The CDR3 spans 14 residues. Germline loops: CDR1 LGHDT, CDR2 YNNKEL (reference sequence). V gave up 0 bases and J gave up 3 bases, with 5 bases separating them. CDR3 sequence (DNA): TGTGCCAGCAGCCAAGATCCCCACACCGGGGAGCTGTTTTTT. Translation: CASSQDPHTGELFF.

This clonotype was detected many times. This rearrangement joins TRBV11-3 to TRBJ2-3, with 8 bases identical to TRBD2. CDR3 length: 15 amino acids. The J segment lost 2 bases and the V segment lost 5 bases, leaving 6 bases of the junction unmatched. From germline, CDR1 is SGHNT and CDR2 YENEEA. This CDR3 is CASSPSGGDTDTQYF. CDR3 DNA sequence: TGTGCCAGCAGCCCGTCCGGGGGGGACACAGATACGCAGTATTTT.

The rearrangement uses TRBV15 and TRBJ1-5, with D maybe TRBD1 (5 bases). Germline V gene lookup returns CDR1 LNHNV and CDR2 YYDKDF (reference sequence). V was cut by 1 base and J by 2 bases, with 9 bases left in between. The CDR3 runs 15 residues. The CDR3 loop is CATSRAGGGNQPQHF. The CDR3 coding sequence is TGTGCCACCAGCAGAGCCGGGGGGGGCAATCAGCCCCAGCATTTT.

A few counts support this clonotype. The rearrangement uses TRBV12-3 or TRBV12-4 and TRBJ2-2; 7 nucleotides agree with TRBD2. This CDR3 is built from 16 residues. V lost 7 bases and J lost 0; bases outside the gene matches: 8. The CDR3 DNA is TGTGCCAGCACCCCGGGGGGACGGACGAACACCGGGGAGCTGTTTTTT. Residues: CASTPGGRTNTGELFF.

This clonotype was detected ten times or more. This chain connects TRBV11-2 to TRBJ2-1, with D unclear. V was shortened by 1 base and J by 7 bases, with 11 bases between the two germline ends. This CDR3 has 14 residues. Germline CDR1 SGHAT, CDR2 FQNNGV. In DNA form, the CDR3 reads TGTGCCAGCAGCTTAGTTGCCAGCTGGAATGAGCAGTTCTTC. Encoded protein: CASSLVASWNEQFF.

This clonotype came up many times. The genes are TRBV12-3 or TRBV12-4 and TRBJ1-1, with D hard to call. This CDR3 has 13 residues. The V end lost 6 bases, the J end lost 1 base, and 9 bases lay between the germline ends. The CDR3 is CASSSQKNTEAFF. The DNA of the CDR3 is TGTGCCAGCAGCTCCCAGAAGAACACTGAAGCTTTCTTT.

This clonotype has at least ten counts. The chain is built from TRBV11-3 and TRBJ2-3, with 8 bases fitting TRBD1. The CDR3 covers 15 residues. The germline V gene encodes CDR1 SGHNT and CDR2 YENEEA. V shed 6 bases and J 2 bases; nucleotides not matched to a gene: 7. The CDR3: CASRTDRDHTDTQYF. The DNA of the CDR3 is TGTGCCAGCAGAACGGACAGGGACCACACAGATACGCAGTATTTT.

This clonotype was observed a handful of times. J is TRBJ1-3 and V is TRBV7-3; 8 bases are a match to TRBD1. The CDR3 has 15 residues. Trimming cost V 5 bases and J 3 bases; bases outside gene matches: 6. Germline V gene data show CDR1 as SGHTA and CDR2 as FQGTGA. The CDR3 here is CASSDGQGFGNTIYF. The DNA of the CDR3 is TGTGCCAGCAGCGACGGACAGGGCTTTGGAAACACCATATATTTT.

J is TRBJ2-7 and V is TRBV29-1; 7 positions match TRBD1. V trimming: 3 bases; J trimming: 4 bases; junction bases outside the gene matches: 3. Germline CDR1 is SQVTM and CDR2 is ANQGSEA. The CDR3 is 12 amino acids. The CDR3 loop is CSVEGRGYEQYF. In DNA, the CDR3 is TGCAGCGTTGAGGGCAGGGGGTACGAGCAGTACTTC.

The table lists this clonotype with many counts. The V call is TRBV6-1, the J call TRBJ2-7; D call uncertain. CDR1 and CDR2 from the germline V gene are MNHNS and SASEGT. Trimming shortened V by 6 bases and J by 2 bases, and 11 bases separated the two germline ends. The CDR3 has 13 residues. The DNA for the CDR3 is TGTGCCAGCAGCTTCGCGACGGCCTACGAGCAGTACTTC. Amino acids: CASSFATAYEQYF.

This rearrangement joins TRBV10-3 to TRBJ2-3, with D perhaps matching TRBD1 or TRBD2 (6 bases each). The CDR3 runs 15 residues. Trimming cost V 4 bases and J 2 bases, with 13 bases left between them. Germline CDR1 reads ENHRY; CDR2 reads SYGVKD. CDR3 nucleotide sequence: TGTGCCATCAGTGCGGGGGCAGGCTTCACAGATACGCAGTATTTT. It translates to CAISAGAGFTDTQYF.

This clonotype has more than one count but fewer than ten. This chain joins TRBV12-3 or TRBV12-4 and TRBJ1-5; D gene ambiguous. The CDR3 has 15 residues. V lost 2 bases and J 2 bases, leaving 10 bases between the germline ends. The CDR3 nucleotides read TGTGCCAGCAGTTTAAATCACGAGGGCAATCAGCCCCAGCATTTT. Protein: CASSLNHEGNQPQHF.

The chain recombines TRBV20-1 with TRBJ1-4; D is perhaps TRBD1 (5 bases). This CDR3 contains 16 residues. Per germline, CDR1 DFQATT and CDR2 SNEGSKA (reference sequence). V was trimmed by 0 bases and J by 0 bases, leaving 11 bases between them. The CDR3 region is CSARDLLGATNEKLFF. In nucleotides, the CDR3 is TGCAGTGCTAGAGATCTCTTGGGGGCAACTAATGAAAAACTGTTTTTT.

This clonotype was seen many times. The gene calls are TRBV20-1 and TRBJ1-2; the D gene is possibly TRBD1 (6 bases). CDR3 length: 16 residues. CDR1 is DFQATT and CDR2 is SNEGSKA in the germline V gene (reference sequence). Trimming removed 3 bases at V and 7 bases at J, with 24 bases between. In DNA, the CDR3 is TGCAGTGCTAGGAGGGGGGGGGGGTCCAGGTCCGTTGGCTACACCTTC. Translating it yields CSARRGGGSRSVGYTF.

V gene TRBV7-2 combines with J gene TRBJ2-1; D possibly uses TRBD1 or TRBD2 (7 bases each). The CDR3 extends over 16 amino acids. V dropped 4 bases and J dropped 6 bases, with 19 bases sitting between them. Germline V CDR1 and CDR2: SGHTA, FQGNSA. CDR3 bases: TGTGCCAGCAGCTCGCAGGGGGGGGCCCCGGGCAATGAGCAGTTCTTC. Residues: CASSSQGGAPGNEQFF.

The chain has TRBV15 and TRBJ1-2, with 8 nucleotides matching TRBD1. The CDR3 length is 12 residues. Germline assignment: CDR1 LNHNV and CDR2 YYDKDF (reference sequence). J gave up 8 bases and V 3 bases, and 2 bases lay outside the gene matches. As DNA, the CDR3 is TGTGCCACCAGCAGCCGGACAGGGGGCTACACCTTC. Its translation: CATSSRTGGYTF. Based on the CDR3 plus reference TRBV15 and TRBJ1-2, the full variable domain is DAMVIQNPRYQVTQFGKPVTLSCSQTLNHNVMYWYQQKSSQAPKLLFHYYDKDFNNEADTPDNFQSRRPNTSFCFLDIRSPGLGDTAMYLCATSSRTGGYTFGSGTRLTVV.

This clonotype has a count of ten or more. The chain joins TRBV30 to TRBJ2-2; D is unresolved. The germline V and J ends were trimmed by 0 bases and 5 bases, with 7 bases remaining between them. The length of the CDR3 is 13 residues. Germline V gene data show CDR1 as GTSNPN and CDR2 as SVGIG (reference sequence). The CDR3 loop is CAWSVITTGELFF. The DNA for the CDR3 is TGTGCCTGGAGTGTAATTACTACCGGGGAGCTGTTTTTT.

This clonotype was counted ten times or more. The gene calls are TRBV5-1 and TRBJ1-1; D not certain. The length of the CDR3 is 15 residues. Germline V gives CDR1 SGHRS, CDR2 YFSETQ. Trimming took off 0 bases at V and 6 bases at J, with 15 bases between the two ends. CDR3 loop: CASSLEPGKGAEAFF. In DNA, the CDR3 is TGCGCCAGCAGCTTGGAACCGGGGAAAGGAGCTGAAGCTTTCTTT. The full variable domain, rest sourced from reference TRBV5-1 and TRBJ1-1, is KAGVTQTPRYLIKTRGQQVTLSCSPISGHRSVSWYQQTPGQGLQFLFEYFSETQRNKGNFPGRFSGRQFSNSRSEMNVSTLELGDSALYLCASSLEPGKGAEAFFGQGTRLTVV.

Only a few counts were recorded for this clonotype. DNA of the CDR3: TGTGCCATCAGTGAGTCCACAGGGGCTTATAATTCACCCCTCCACTTT. Encoded protein: CAISESTGAYNSPLHF. The rearrangement joins TRBV10-3 to TRBJ1-6; 7 bases line up with TRBD1. This CDR3 contains 16 residues. The V and J ends lost 0 bases and 4 bases, in that order; junction bases with no gene match: 3. Germline CDR1 ENHRY, CDR2 SYGVKD.

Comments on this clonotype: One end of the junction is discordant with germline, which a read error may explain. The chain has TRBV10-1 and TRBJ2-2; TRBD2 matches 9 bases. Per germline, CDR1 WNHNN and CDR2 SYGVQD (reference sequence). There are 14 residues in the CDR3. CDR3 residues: CASGIAGETGELVF. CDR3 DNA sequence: TGCGCCAGCGGTATAGCGGGGGAGACCGGGGAGCTGGTTTTT.

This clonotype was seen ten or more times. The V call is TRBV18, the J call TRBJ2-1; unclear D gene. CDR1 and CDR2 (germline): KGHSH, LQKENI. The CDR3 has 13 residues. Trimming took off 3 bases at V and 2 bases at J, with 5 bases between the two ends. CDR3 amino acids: CASSPGTYNEQFF. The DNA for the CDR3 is TGTGCCAGCTCACCGGGCACCTACAATGAGCAGTTCTTC.

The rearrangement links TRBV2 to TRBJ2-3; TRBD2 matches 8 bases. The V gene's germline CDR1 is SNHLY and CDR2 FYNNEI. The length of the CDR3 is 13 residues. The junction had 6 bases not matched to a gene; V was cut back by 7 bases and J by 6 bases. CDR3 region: CASTGGLGDTQYF. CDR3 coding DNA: TGTGCCAGCACGGGGGGGTTGGGGGATACGCAGTATTTT.

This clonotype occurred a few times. CDR3 residues: CSALDRVGSNYGYTF. The CDR3 nucleotides are TGCAGTGCCCTGGACAGGGTCGGTAGTAACTATGGCTACACCTTC. The chain combines TRBV20-1 with TRBJ1-2; 8 nucleotides line up with TRBD1. The CDR3 spans 15 residues. The germline V gene encodes CDR1 DFQATT and CDR2 SNEGSKA (reference sequence). Trimming removed 6 bases from V and 1 base from J; junction bases left unmatched: 10.

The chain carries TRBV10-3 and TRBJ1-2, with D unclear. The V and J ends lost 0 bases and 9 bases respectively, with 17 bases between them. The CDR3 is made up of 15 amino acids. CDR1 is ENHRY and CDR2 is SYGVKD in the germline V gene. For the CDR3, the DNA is TGTGCCATCAGTGAGTCTAGAGGTTTAGGGTCCCGCTACACCTTC. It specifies CAISESRGLGSRYTF.

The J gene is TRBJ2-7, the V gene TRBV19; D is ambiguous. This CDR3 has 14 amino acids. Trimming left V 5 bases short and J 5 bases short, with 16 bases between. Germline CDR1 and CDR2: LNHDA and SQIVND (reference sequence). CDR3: CASSFNAGRDEQYF. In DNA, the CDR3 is TGTGCCAGTAGTTTCAACGCAGGACGGGACGAGCAGTACTTC.

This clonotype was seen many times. In nucleotides, the CDR3 is TGTGCCAGCAGCCAAGATGGCAGAGAGAATTCACCCCTCCACTTT. Translation: CASSQDGRENSPLHF. This rearrangement joins TRBV4-2 to TRBJ1-6, with D unclear. Trimming stripped 0 bases from V and 7 bases from J, with 10 bases between. The CDR3 covers 15 residues. Germline V lookup: CDR1 LGHNA, CDR2 YNFKEQ.

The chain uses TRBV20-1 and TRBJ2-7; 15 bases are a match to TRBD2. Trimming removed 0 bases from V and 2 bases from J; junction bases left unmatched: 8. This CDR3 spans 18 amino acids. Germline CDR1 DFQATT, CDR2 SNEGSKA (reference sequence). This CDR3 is CSARDPGTSGGLTYEQYF. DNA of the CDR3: TGCAGTGCTAGAGACCCCGGGACTAGCGGGGGGTTAACCTACGAGCAGTACTTC.

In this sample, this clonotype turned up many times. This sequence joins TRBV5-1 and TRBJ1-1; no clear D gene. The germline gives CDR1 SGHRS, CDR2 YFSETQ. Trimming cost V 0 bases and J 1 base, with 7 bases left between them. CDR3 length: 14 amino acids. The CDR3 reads CASSLEVTNTEAFF. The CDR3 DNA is TGCGCCAGCAGCTTGGAGGTCACGAACACTGAAGCTTTCTTT.

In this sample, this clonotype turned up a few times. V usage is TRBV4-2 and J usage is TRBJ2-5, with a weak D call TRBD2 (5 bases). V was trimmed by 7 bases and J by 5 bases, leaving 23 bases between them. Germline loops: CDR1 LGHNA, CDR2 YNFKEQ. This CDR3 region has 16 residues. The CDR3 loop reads CASTSLPGNLGETQYF. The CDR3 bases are TGTGCCAGCACCTCCCTACCGGGGAATCTAGGGGAGACCCAGTACTTC.

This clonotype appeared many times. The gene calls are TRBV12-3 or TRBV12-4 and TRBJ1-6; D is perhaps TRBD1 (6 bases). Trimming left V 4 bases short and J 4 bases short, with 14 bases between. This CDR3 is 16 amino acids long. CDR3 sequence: CASSYTGPGYNSPLHF. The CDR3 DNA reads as TGTGCCAGCAGTTATACAGGGCCGGGGTATAATTCACCCCTCCACTTT.

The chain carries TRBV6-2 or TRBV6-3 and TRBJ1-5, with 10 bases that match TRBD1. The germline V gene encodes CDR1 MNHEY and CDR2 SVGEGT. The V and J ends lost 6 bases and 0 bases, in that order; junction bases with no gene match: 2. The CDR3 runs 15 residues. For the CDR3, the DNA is TGTGCCAGCAGAGACAGGGGGCGTAGCAATCAGCCCCAGCATTTT. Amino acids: CASRDRGRSNQPQHF.

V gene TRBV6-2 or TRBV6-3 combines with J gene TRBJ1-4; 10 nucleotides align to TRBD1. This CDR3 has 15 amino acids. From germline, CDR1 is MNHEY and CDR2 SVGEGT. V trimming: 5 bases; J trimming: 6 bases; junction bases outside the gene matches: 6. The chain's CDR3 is CASSDRGRGDEKLFF. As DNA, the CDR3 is TGTGCCAGCAGTGACAGGGGGCGCGGGGATGAAAAACTGTTTTTT.